This entry lists 2 T cell receptor beta chains sequenced from one sample in a study of shared clonotypes between healthy human individuals. TCRdb keeps only in-frame clones here, not all; method: immunoSEQ multiplex PCR. This sample has fewer than 3 million clones, with roughly 92% found just once. The sample taken for sequencing was naive CD4+ T cells from PBMCs. Subset denoted: CD45RA+ positively selected. These receptors all come from a young man in good health. Some clones in this sample may be carry-over from other donors' samples.

The chain links TRBV5-1 to TRBJ1-2; D possibly corresponds to TRBD1 (5 bases). The CDR3 consists of 15 residues. CDR1 is SGHRS and CDR2 is YFSETQ in the germline V gene. Trimming cost V 4 bases and J 4 bases, with 17 bases left between them. The DNA of the CDR3 is TGCGCCAGCAGCGGCACCGGGACGGCCCCCTATGGCTACACCTTC. Protein product: CASSGTGTAPYGYTF.

This clone was observed a single time. The chain uses TRBV25-1 and TRBJ1-3; no firm D call. The CDR3 contains 15 residues. V lost 1 base to trimming and J lost 0 bases, with 7 bases between them. Per the germline V gene, CDR1 is MGHDK and CDR2 is SYGVNS. The CDR3 protein is CASSELSSSGNTIYF. CDR3 in DNA: TGTGCCAGCAGTGAATTGAGCAGCTCTGGAAACACCATATATTTT.